This is a list of T cell receptor beta chains from one sample in a study of T cell responses to AZD1222 COVID-19 vaccine. Some clones are missing from TCRdb's copy, which holds only in-frame ones; the method was immunoSEQ multiplex PCR. This table has 100,000 to 150,000 clones, about 90% appearing once. The material was peripheral blood, obtained on day 0 of AZD1222 vaccination. The receptors were sampled from an adult in good health. The CDR3 runs from the conserved cysteine through the conserved F or W. The D gene is left open where the match is weak. The size of a clone is reported for some rows only, either as once, few or many, or as a class for expanded clones.

v_call	clone_size	d_call	j_call	cdr3_aa	cdr3_nt
TRBV13	NA	TRBD1	TRBJ1-1	CASSYPDRGAEAFF	TGTGCCAGCAGCTACCCAGACAGGGGGGCTGAAGCTTTCTTT
TRBV28	NA	NA	TRBJ2-5	CASSFEVETQYF	TGTGCCAGCAGTTTTGAAGTGGAGACCCAGTACTTC
TRBV5-4	NA	NA	TRBJ1-2	CASSSDEYYGYTF	TGTGCCAGCAGCTCGGACGAGTACTATGGCTACACCTTC
TRBV5-1	NA	NA	TRBJ1-1	CASSENTEAFF	TGCGCCAGCAGCGAAAACACTGAAGCTTTCTTT
TRBV9	NA	NA	TRBJ2-3	CASSVDQDTQYF	TGTGCCAGCAGCGTAGACCAAGATACGCAGTATTTT
TRBV10-3	NA	TRBD1	TRBJ1-1	CAISGTGSNTEAFF	TGTGCCATCAGTGGGACAGGGAGTAACACTGAAGCTTTCTTT
TRBV12-5	NA	TRBD2	TRBJ2-6	CASGSPGGGSGANVLTF	TGTGCTAGTGGTTCCCCCGGGGGGGGCTCTGGGGCCAACGTCCTGACTTTC
TRBV28	NA	TRBD1	TRBJ1-1	CASSSIQGAPTPEAFF	TGTGCCAGCAGTTCCATACAGGGGGCACCCACTCCTGAAGCTTTCTTT
TRBV5-1	once	NA	TRBJ2-1	CASSPSQSPSYNEQFF	TGCGCCAGCAGCCCGAGCCAGTCTCCCTCCTACAATGAGCAGTTCTTC
TRBV15	NA	NA	TRBJ2-7	CATSRRQGGYEQYF	TGTGCCACCAGCAGAAGGCAGGGAGGCTACGAGCAGTACTTC
TRBV27	NA	TRBD2	TRBJ2-1	CASSPQTSFNYNEQFF	TGTGCCAGCAGTCCCCAGACTAGCTTCAACTACAATGAGCAGTTCTTC
TRBV4-3	NA	NA	TRBJ1-5	CASSQEETRGGNQPQHF	TGCGCCAGCAGCCAAGAGGAAACAAGGGGAGGAAACCAGCCCCAGCATTTT
TRBV28	NA	NA	TRBJ1-1	CASSSTWGSGGTEAFF	TGTGCCAGCAGTTCGACTTGGGGTTCTGGGGGCACTGAAGCTTTCTTT
TRBV7-9	NA	NA	TRBJ1-5	CASSLAGTRGNQPQHF	TGTGCCAGCAGCTTAGCGGGCACCCGGGGCAATCAGCCCCAGCATTTT
TRBV5-4	NA	TRBD1	TRBJ2-2	CASSWDREVGELFF	TGTGCCAGCAGCTGGGACAGGGAAGTAGGGGAGCTGTTTTTT
TRBV27	few	TRBD1	TRBJ1-4	CASSDRVGEKLFF	TGTGCCAGCAGTGACAGGGTGGGTGAAAAACTGTTTTTT
TRBV6-4	NA	NA	TRBJ2-7	CASSNRDGVYEQYF	TGTGCCAGCAGTAACCGGGACGGAGTCTACGAGCAGTACTTC
TRBV27	NA	TRBD1	TRBJ1-5	CASRDRNQPQHF	TGTGCCAGCCGGGACAGAAATCAGCCCCAGCATTTT
TRBV7-9	once	NA	TRBJ2-5	CASSLSKAETQYF	TGTGCCAGCAGCTTAAGTAAGGCAGAGACCCAGTACTTC
TRBV18	NA	TRBD2	TRBJ2-1	CASSPPKAGGDNEQFF	TGTGCCAGCTCACCACCGAAGGCGGGGGGGGACAATGAGCAGTTCTTC
TRBV3-1/TRBV3-2	NA	NA	TRBJ1-3	CASSPQWGDGNTIYF	TGTGCCAGCAGCCCGCAGTGGGGCGATGGAAACACCATATATTTT
TRBV5-1	NA	NA	TRBJ2-1	CASSLDRHNEQFF	TGCGCCAGCAGTTTGGACAGACACAATGAGCAGTTCTTC
TRBV18	NA	NA	TRBJ2-3	CASSPYGEPVKIGNTDTQYF	TGTGCCAGCTCACCATATGGTGAGCCGGTCAAGATCGGGAACACAGATACGCAGTATTTT
TRBV7-9	NA	NA	TRBJ1-2	CASSYLDGNYGYTF	TGTGCCAGCAGCTATCTAGACGGAAACTATGGCTACACCTTC
TRBV15	NA	NA	TRBJ1-1	CATTNSGEAFF	TGTGCCACCACCAATTCAGGGGAAGCTTTCTTT
TRBV25-1	NA	NA	TRBJ2-3	CASSEYGLNTDTQYF	TGTGCCAGCAGTGAATATGGCCTGAACACAGATACGCAGTATTTT
TRBV7-9	NA	TRBD2	TRBJ2-5	CASSFGQRGATQETQYF	TGTGCCAGCAGCTTTGGACAGCGGGGGGCGACTCAAGAGACCCAGTACTTC
TRBV19	NA	NA	TRBJ1-5	CASSIEPDGFSGPQHF	TGTGCCAGTAGTATAGAACCGGACGGCTTTTCAGGGCCCCAGCATTTT
TRBV5-1	NA	NA	TRBJ2-7	CASSLDVNQDLGEQYF	TGCGCCAGCAGCTTGGATGTCAACCAGGACTTGGGCGAGCAGTACTTC
TRBV28	NA	NA	TRBJ1-5	CASVYVGAGNQPQHF	TGTGCCAGCGTATACGTCGGAGCGGGCAATCAGCCCCAGCATTTT
TRBV19	NA	TRBD1	TRBJ2-7	CASSPADRGYEQYF	TGTGCCAGTAGTCCCGCGGACAGGGGGTACGAGCAGTACTTC
TRBV12-3/TRBV12-4	NA	NA	TRBJ1-1	CASRPPGNTEAFF	TGTGCCAGCAGGCCTCCTGGGAACACTGAAGCTTTCTTT
TRBV15	NA	TRBD2	TRBJ2-7	CATSRDPRASGFYEQYF	TGTGCCACCAGCAGAGATCCTCGGGCTAGCGGATTCTACGAGCAGTACTTC
TRBV4-2	NA	NA	TRBJ2-1	CASSQDFPTPGSYNEQFF	TGTGCCAGCAGCCAAGATTTCCCGACACCTGGCTCCTACAATGAGCAGTTCTTC
TRBV19	once	TRBD2	TRBJ2-3	CASSIGASGGARDTQYF	TGTGCCAGTAGTATAGGGGCTAGCGGGGGGGCAAGAGATACGCAGTATTTT
TRBV11-2	NA	NA	TRBJ2-7	CASSLDPGLGEQYF	TGTGCCAGCAGCTTAGACCCCGGTCTGGGTGAGCAGTACTTC
TRBV7-9	NA	TRBD1	TRBJ1-2	CASSSGGGYTF	TGTGCCAGCAGCTCAGGGGGAGGCTACACCTTC
TRBV10-3	NA	TRBD1	TRBJ1-2	CAISEGQGSNLGIGYTF	TGTGCCATCAGTGAGGGACAGGGATCTAATTTGGGGATTGGCTACACCTTC
TRBV6-1	NA	NA	TRBJ1-3	CASSDNLGNTIYF	TGTGCCAGCAGTGACAACCTGGGAAACACCATATATTTT
TRBV5-1	NA	NA	TRBJ2-3	CASSLDSTTASTDTQYF	TGCGCCAGCAGCTTAGACTCGACTACCGCTAGCACAGATACGCAGTATTTT
TRBV27	NA	NA	TRBJ1-2	CASSLTANYGYTF	TGTGCCAGCAGTCTTACAGCGAACTATGGCTACACCTTC
TRBV5-1	NA	TRBD1	TRBJ1-1	CASSYGTGVTEAFF	TGCGCCAGCAGCTACGGGACAGGGGTCACTGAAGCTTTCTTT
TRBV7-9	NA	NA	TRBJ1-4	CASSRGSGEKLFF	TGTGCCAGCAGCCGGGGTTCCGGTGAAAAACTGTTTTTT
TRBV5-4	NA	NA	TRBJ1-2	CASSYTGFYGYTF	TGTGCCAGCAGTTATACCGGTTTCTATGGCTACACCTTC
TRBV5-1	NA	NA	TRBJ2-2	CASSFGGQNTGELFF	TGCGCCAGCAGCTTCGGGGGGCAGAACACCGGGGAGCTGTTTTTT
TRBV5-1	NA	NA	TRBJ1-4	CASSLESAATGEKLFF	TGCGCCAGCAGCTTGGAGTCCGCAGCGACGGGTGAAAAACTGTTTTTT
TRBV29-1	once	TRBD1	TRBJ1-2	CSVGDSNYGYTF	TGCAGCGTTGGGGACAGCAACTATGGCTACACCTTC
TRBV28	NA	TRBD1	TRBJ1-1	CASTLGQGHAFF	TGTGCCAGCACGCTGGGACAGGGCCACGCTTTCTTT
TRBV6-1	NA	NA	TRBJ1-1	CASSEAVQGTEAFF	TGTGCCAGCAGTGAAGCGGTCCAGGGCACTGAAGCTTTCTTT
TRBV20-1	NA	NA	TRBJ1-4	CSASYLGGDVREKLFF	TGCAGTGCTAGTTATTTGGGAGGGGATGTTCGTGAAAAACTGTTTTTT
TRBV13	NA	NA	TRBJ1-1	CASRRASEAFF	TGTGCCAGCCGTCGGGCTTCTGAAGCTTTCTTT
TRBV7-2	NA	NA	TRBJ1-6	CASSNWLNSPLHF	TGTGCCAGCAGCAACTGGCTTAATTCACCCCTCCACTTT
TRBV29-1	NA	TRBD2	TRBJ2-3	CSVVRLAGGGDTQYF	TGCAGCGTTGTAAGACTAGCGGGGGGCGGAGATACGCAGTATTTT
TRBV30	NA	TRBD1	TRBJ1-4	CAWLDRGREKLFF	TGTGCCTGGCTTGACAGGGGGCGAGAAAAACTGTTTTTT
TRBV7-2	NA	NA	TRBJ2-4	CASSPRGGENIQYF	TGTGCCAGCAGCCCGAGGGGGGGGGAAAACATTCAGTACTTC
TRBV4-2	once	NA	TRBJ1-4	CASSQVQGKNEKLFF	TGTGCCAGCAGCCAAGTTCAGGGGAAAAATGAAAAACTGTTTTTT
TRBV14	once	NA	TRBJ1-1	CASSAQGNTEAFF	TGTGCCAGCAGCGCACAGGGTAACACTGAAGCTTTCTTT
TRBV13	few	NA	TRBJ1-1	CASYPGVTNTEAFF	TGTGCCAGCTACCCGGGGGTCACGAACACTGAAGCTTTCTTT
TRBV4-1	NA	TRBD2	TRBJ2-3	CASSQVGSGGPDTQYF	TGCGCCAGCAGCCAAGTGGGGAGCGGGGGCCCAGATACGCAGTATTTT